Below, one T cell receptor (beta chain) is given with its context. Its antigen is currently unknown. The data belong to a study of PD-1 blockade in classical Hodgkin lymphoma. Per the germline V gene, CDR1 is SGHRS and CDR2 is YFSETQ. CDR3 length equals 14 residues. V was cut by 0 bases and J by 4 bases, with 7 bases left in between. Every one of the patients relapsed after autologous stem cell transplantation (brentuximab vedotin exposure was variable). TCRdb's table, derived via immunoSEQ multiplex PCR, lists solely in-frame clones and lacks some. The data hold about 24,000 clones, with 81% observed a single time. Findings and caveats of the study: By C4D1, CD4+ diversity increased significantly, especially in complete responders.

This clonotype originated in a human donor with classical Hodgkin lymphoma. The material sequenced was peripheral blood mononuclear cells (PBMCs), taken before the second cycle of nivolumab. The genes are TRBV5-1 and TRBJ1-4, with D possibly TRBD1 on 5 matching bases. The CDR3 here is CASSLGQGNEKLFF. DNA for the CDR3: TGCGCCAGCAGCTTGGGGCAGGGTAATGAAAAACTGTTTTTT.